This TCR beta chain was observed in a study of human T cells and chemical hapten exposure. Overall study findings and caveats: After DPC sensitization, TCRs above 1 in 1000 frequency showed no change. Alopecia affected the donors, so their immune response may differ from healthy people's.

The library labeled individual cDNA molecules by adding unique molecular identifiers to them. Via MiXCR, TCRdb re-called the RACE reads, giving one row per CDR3 protein. Of about 89,000 distinct CDR3 sequences in the sample, approximately 12% were seen once. This clonotype was counted ten times or more. Its antigen is undetermined. Time point noted: patch test 3, about 24 weeks after DPC sensitization. The treatment denotes: therapeutic diphenylcyclopropenone sensitization with weekly scalp DPC. Sequences were derived from whole blood, sampled in connection with sensitization to the hapten diphenylcyclopropenone (DPC). The clonotype comes from a woman aged 45-65 years with alopecia areata. Some clones in this sample may be carry-over from other donors' samples.

The CDR3 loop is CASSLGRRQDSNQPQHF. DNA for the CDR3: TGTGCCAGCAGCTTAGGGCGTCGTCAGGATAGCAATCAGCCCCAGCATTTT. The chain uses TRBV7-8 and TRBJ1-5; D is unresolved. The V gene's germline CDR1 is SGHVS and CDR2 FQNEAQ. V dropped 1 base and J dropped 0 bases, with 13 bases sitting between them. The CDR3 sequence is 17 residues long.